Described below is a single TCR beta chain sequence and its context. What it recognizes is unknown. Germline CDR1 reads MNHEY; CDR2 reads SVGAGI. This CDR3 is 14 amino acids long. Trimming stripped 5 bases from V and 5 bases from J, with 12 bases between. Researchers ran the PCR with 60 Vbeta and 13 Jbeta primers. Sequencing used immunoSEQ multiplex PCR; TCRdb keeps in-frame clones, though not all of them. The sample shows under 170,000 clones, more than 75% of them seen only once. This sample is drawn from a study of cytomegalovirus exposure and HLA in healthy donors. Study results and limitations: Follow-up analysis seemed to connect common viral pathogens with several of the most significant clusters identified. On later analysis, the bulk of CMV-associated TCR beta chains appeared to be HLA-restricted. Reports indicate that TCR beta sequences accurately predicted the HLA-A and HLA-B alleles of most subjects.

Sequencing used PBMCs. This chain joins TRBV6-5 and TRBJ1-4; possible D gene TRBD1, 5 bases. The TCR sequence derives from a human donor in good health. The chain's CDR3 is CASSRGTSNEKLFF. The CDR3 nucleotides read TGTGCCAGCAGTCGCGGGACGTCCAATGAAAAACTGTTTTTT.